This T cell receptor beta chain was identified in a study of metastatic and nonmetastatic thyroid tumors. MiXCR was used by TCRdb to re-call the PCR reads. The data show over 40,000 clones, 24% seen once. Thyroid surgery was performed in patients who had received no treatment beforehand. This clone was observed many times. This CDR3 spans 14 amino acids. Trimming took off 5 bases at V and 4 bases at J, with 14 bases between the two ends. Germline CDR1 reads LNHDA; CDR2 reads SQIVND (reference sequence). This sequence was found in a male donor with papillary thyroid cancer or a benign thyroid nodule (not recorded which). Some clones in this sample may be carry-over from other donors' samples. This chain joins TRBV19 and TRBJ2-5, with D unclear. Sequencing used blood. Here the CDR3 DNA reads TGTGCCAGTAGTCCCCAGCACAGAGGAGAGACCCAGTACTTC. Amino acids: CASSPQHRGETQYF.